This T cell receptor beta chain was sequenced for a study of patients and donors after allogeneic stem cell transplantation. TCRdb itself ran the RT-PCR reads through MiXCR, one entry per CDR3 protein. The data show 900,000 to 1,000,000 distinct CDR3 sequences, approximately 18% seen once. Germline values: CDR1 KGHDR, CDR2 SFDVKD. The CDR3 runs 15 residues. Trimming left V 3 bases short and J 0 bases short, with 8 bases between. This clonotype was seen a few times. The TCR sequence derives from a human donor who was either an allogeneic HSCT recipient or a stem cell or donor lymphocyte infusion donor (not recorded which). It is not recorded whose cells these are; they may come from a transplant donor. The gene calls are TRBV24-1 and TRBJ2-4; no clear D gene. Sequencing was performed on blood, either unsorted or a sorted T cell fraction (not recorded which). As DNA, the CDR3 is TGTGCCACCAGTGATGGCAGTCTAGCCAAAAACATTCAGTACTTC. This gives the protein CATSDGSLAKNIQYF.